This T cell receptor beta chain was found in a study of blood T cells in healthy people across ages. Next came a second PCR, run for about 7 to 11 cycles, which used a sample-barcoded 5' primer along with a J-beta primer mix. TCRdb recomputed calls from the 5' RACE reads with MiXCR, one row per CDR3 protein. The data contain roughly 2 million distinct CDR3 sequences, roughly 52% of them singletons. From germline, CDR1 is LGHNA and CDR2 YSLEER. The CDR3 totals 16 residues. Trimming removed 1 base from V and 0 bases from J, with 7 bases in between. The rearrangement links TRBV4-3 to TRBJ2-6; D ambiguous. The sample consisted of blood. This clonotype was sampled from a woman between 40 and 55 years old in good health. The CDR3 loop reads CASSQVDHSGANVLTF. The CDR3 nucleotides read TGCGCCAGCAGCCAAGTGGACCACTCTGGGGCCAACGTCCTGACTTTC.